These 3 T cell receptor beta chains came from one sample sequenced in a study of blood T cell repertoires in COVID-19 (dated by TCRdb to the early 2020s). The library came from the immunoSEQ multiplex PCR assay. TCRdb obtained this table from immuneACCESS and retained in-frame rearrangements with V and J assigned. These tables miss some clones; where compared with another copy, unresolved V genes account for less than half of the shortfall, and the remainder is unexplained. The sample records 37,000 or so clones, about 83% of which are singletons. The ten largest make up roughly 2% of the sample. Sequences were obtained from peripheral blood. The receptor source for this set is a man aged 55-75 years with active COVID-19.

The CDR3 protein is CASSSRGLNTEAFF. Written as DNA, the CDR3 is TGTGCCAGTAGTAGCAGGGGGCTTAACACTGAAGCTTTCTTT. The chain has TRBV19 and TRBJ1-1, with TRBD1 identical over 8 bases. CDR3 size: 14 residues. V gave up 4 bases and J gave up 2 bases; unmatched junction bases: 3. The germline CDR1 and CDR2 sequences are LNHDA and SQIVND (reference sequence).

V is TRBV23-1 and J is TRBJ2-7, with D possibly being TRBD2 (6 bases). TRBV23-1 is annotated as an ORF whose role is uncertain. The CDR3 loop spans 14 amino acids. V dropped 1 base and J dropped 3 bases, with 10 bases sitting between them. The CDR3, as DNA: TGCGCCAGCAGTCAATGCCAGGGACTCTACGAGCAGTACTTC. Translating gives CASSQCQGLYEQYF.

This clone showed up just a few times. The chain recombines TRBV28 with TRBJ1-6; D unresolved. The CDR3 loop spans 12 amino acids. V lost 8 bases and J 8 bases, leaving 10 bases between the germline ends. CDR1 and CDR2 (germline): MDHEN, SYDVKM. CDR3 sequence: CASRGPHSPLHF. The DNA of the CDR3 is TGTGCCAGCCGAGGGCCTCATTCACCCCTCCACTTT.